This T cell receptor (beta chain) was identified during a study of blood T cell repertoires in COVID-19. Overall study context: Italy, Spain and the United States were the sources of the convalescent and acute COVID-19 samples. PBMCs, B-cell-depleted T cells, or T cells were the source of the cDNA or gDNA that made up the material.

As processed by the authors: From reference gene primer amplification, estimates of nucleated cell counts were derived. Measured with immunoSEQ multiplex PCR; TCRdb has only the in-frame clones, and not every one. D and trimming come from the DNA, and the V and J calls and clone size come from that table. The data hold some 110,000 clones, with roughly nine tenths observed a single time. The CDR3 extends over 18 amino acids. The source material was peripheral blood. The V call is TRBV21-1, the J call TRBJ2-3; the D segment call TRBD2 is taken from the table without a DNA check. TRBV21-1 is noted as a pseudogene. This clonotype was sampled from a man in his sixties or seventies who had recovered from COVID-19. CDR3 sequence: CASSKEEGLASSTDTQYF. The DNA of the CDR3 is TGTGCCAGCAGCAAAGAAGAGGGACTAGCGTCTAGCACAGATACGCAGTATTTT.